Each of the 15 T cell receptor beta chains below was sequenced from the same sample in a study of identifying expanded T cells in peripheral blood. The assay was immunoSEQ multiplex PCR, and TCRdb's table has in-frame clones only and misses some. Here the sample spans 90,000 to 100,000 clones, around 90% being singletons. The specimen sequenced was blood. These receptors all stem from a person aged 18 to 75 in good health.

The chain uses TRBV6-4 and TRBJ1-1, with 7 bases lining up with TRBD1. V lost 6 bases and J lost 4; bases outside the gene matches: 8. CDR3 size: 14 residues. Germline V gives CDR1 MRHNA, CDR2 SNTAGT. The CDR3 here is CASRDRQGSTEAFF. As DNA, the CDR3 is TGTGCCAGCAGGGACAGACAGGGAAGCACTGAAGCTTTCTTT.

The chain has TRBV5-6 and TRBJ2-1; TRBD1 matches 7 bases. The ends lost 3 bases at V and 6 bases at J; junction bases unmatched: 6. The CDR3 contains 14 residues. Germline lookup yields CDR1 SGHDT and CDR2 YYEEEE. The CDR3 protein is CASSSRDSRNEQFF. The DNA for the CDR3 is TGTGCCAGCAGCTCCCGGGACAGTCGCAATGAGCAGTTCTTC. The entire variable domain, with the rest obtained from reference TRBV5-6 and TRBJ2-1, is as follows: DAGVTQSPTHLIKTRGQQVTLRCSPKSGHDTVSWYQQALGQGPQFIFQYYEEEERQRGNFPDRFSGHQFPNYSSELNVNALLLGDSALYLCASSSRDSRNEQFFGPGTRLTVL.

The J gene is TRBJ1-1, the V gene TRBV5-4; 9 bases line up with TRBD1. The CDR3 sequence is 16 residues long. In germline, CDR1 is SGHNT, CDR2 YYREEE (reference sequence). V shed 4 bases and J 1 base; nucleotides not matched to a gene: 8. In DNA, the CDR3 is TGTGCCAGCAGCCCCCCCGGGACAGGGACGAACACTGAAGCTTTCTTT. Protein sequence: CASSPPGTGTNTEAFF. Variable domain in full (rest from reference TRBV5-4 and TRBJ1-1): ETGVTQSPTHLIKTRGQQVTLRCSSQSGHNTVSWYQQALGQGPQFIFQYYREEENGRGNFPPRFSGLQFPNYSSELNVNALELDDSALYLCASSPPGTGTNTEAFFGQGTRLTVV.

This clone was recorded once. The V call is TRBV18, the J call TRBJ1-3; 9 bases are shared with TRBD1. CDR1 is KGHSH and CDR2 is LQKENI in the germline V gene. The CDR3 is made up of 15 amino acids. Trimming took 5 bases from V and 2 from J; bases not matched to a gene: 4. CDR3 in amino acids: CASSSGQGTGNTIYF. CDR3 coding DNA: TGTGCCAGCTCATCGGGACAGGGAACTGGAAACACCATATATTTT.

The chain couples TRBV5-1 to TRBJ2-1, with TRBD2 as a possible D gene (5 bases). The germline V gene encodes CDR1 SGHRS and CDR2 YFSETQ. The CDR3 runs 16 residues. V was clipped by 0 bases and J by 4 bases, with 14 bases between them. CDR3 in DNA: TGCGCCAGCAGCTTGGCCGGCACTAGGATATACAATGAGCAGTTCTTC. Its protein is CASSLAGTRIYNEQFF.

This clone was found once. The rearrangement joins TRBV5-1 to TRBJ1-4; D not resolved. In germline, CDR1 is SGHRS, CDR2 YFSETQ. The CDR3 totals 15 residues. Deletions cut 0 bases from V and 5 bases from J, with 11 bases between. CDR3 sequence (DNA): TGCGCCAGCAGCTTGGGAGGCGGTCCCAATGAAAAACTGTTTTTT. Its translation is CASSLGGGPNEKLFF.

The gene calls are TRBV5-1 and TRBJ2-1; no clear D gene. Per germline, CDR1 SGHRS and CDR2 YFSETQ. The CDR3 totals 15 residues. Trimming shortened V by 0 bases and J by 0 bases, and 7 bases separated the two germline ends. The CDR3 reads CASSLVGSSYNEQFF. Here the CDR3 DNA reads TGCGCCAGCAGCTTGGTGGGTAGCTCCTACAATGAGCAGTTCTTC.

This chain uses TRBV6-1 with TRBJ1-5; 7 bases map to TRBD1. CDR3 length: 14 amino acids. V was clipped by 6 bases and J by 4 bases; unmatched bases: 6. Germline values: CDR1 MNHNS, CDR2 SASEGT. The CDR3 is CASRLRDRNQPQHF. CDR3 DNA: TGTGCCAGCAGGCTCCGGGACAGAAATCAGCCCCAGCATTTT.

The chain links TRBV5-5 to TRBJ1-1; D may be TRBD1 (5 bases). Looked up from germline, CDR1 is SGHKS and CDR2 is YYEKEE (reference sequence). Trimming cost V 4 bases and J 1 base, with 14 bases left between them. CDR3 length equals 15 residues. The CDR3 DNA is TGTGCCAGCAGCACGTACAGGACACCGAACACTGAAGCTTTCTTT. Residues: CASSTYRTPNTEAFF.

For the CDR3, the DNA is TGTGCCAGCAGCTTAAAGGCGTCAGGCACTGAAGCTTTCTTT. Protein product: CASSLKASGTEAFF. This chain uses TRBV7-3 with TRBJ1-1; no clear D gene. Germline values: CDR1 SGHTA, CDR2 FQGTGA. The CDR3 runs to 14 residues. Trimming took off 1 base at V and 4 bases at J, with 10 bases between the two ends.

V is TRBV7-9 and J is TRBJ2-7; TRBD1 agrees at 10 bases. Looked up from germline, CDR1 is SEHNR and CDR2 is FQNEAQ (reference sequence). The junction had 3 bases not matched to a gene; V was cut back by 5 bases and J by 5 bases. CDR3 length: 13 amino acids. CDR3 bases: TGTGCCAGCAGCACCGGGACAGGGGACGAGCAGTACTTC. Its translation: CASSTGTGDEQYF.

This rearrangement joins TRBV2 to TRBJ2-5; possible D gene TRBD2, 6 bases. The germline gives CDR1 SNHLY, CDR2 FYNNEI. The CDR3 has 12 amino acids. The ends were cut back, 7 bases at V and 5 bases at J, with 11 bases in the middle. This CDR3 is CASKAAGETQYF. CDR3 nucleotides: TGTGCCAGCAAGGCAGCGGGTGAGACCCAGTACTTC.

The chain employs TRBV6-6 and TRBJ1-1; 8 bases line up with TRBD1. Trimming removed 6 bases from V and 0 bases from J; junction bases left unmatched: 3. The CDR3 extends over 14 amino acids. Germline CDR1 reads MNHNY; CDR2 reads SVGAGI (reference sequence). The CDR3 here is CASSRQGLNTEAFF. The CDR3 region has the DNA TGTGCCAGCAGCCGACAGGGGTTGAACACTGAAGCTTTCTTT.

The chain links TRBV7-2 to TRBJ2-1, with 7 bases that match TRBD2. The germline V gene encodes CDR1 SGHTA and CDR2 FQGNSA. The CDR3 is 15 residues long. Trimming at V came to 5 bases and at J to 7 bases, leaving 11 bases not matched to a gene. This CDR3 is CASSPAGSRGNEQFF. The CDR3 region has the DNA TGTGCCAGCAGCCCAGCGGGGTCCAGAGGGAATGAGCAGTTCTTC. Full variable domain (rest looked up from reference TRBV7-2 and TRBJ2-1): GAGVSQSPSNKVTEKGKDVELRCDPISGHTALYWYRQSLGQGLEFLIYFQGNSAPDKSGLPSDRFSAERTGGSVSTLTIQRTQQEDSAVYLCASSPAGSRGNEQFFGPGTRLTVL.

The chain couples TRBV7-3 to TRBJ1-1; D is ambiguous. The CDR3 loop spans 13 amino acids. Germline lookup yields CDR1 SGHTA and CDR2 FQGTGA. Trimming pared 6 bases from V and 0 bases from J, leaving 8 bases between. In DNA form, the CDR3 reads TGTGCCAGCAGTACTACGGTGAACACTGAAGCTTTCTTT. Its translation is CASSTTVNTEAFF.